This entry lists 17 T cell receptor beta chains sequenced from one sample in a study of siplizumab effects on memory and regulatory T cells. Some clones are missing from TCRdb's copy, which holds only in-frame ones; the method was immunoSEQ multiplex PCR. This sample yields around 110,000 clones, of which less than 95% are seen a single time; roughly 1.8% belongs to the top ten. Material: non-Treg CD4+ T cells sorted from blood. The receptor source for this set is a human donor in good health.

This clone is a singleton in its sample. The chain combines TRBV14 with TRBJ1-4; 9 nucleotides agree with TRBD1. Losses at the gene ends were 2 bases for V and 7 bases for J; bases not matched to a gene: 5. This CDR3 has 15 residues. CDR1 and CDR2 from the germline V gene are SGHDN and FVKESK. The CDR3 nucleotides read TGTGCCAGCAGCCAAAACAGGGGGCTGGTTGAAAAACTGTTTTTT. Translation: CASSQNRGLVEKLFF.

This chain links TRBV7-2 with TRBJ1-2; 8 bases align to TRBD1. CDR1 is SGHTA, CDR2 FQGNSA, per germline. The CDR3 spans 16 residues. V was pared by 1 base and J by 1 base, with 5 bases of the junction left unmatched. CDR3 amino acids: CASSLDWDRFNYGYTF. The CDR3 bases are TGTGCCAGCAGCTTAGATTGGGACAGGTTTAACTATGGCTACACCTTC.

The genes are TRBV7-2 and TRBJ2-7; D possibly corresponds to TRBD1 (5 bases). V gave up 4 bases and J gave up 4 bases, with 17 bases separating them. Germline CDR1 SGHTA, CDR2 FQGNSA. CDR3 length: 15 amino acids. CDR3 sequence: CASSSTEKSTYEQYF. In DNA, the CDR3 is TGTGCCAGCAGCTCGACAGAGAAGTCCACGTACGAGCAGTACTTC.

This chain uses TRBV5-5 with TRBJ2-7, with D maybe TRBD2 (5 bases). The CDR3 has 12 residues. The V and J ends lost 4 bases and 2 bases respectively, with 7 bases between them. The V gene's germline CDR1 is SGHKS and CDR2 YYEKEE (reference sequence). The CDR3 DNA reads as TGTGCCAGCAGCCTCGGGACCTACGAGCAGTACTTC. It encodes CASSLGTYEQYF.

CDR3 region: CASSLNTGKETQYF. CDR3 nucleotide sequence: TGTGCCAGCAGCTTAAATACAGGGAAGGAGACCCAGTACTTC. The rearrangement joins TRBV7-9 to TRBJ2-5; D may be TRBD1 (6 bases). CDR3 size: 14 residues. Trimming removed 2 bases at V and 5 bases at J, with 12 bases between. Germline lookup yields CDR1 SEHNR and CDR2 FQNEAQ (reference sequence). Full variable domain (remainder filled in from reference TRBV7-9 and TRBJ2-5): DTGVSQNPRHKITKRGQNVTFRCDPISEHNRLYWYRQTLGQGPEFLTYFQNEAQLEKSRLLSDRFSAERPKGSFSTLEIQRTEQGDSAMYLCASSLNTGKETQYFGPGTRLLVL.

The V gene is TRBV19, the J gene TRBJ2-5; TRBD2 matches 16 bases. CDR1 LNHDA and CDR2 SQIVND come from the germline V gene (reference sequence). This CDR3 is 19 amino acids long. The V gene end was trimmed by 3 bases and the J gene end by 0 bases; junction bases not matched to a gene: 7. CDR3 residues: CASSMGLAGGPAYQETQYF. The CDR3 coding sequence is TGTGCCAGTAGTATGGGACTAGCGGGAGGGCCAGCGTACCAAGAGACCCAGTACTTC.

J is TRBJ1-1 and V is TRBV2; no reliable D call. The CDR3 covers 13 residues. Trimming left V 4 bases short and J 1 base short, with 7 bases between. CDR1 and CDR2 from the germline V gene are SNHLY and FYNNEI. The CDR3 sequence: CASSVRENTEAFF. In nucleotides, the CDR3 is TGTGCCAGCAGTGTCCGGGAGAACACTGAAGCTTTCTTT.

The chain is built from TRBV6-5 and TRBJ2-7; perhaps TRBD1 as D (6 bases). Trimming shortened V by 6 bases and J by 1 base, and 13 bases separated the two germline ends. This CDR3 has 14 residues. Germline values: CDR1 MNHEY, CDR2 SVGAGI. Here the CDR3 reads CASRTGSRSYEQYF. As DNA, the CDR3 is TGTGCCAGCAGAACAGGGTCTCGGTCCTACGAGCAGTACTTC.

About this clone itself: One end of the junction fails to match germline, which may point to a read error. The chain carries TRBV18 and TRBJ2-7; 9 nucleotides align to TRBD1. Per germline, CDR1 KGHSH and CDR2 LQKENI. The CDR3 is made up of 16 amino acids. CDR3 DNA sequence: TGTGCCAGCTCAACACCCGGGACAGGGCTGCTATACGAGCAGTACTTC. This translates into CASSTPGTGLLYEQYF.

This clone appeared a single time. The chain couples TRBV6-6 to TRBJ1-6, with D possibly being TRBD1 (5 bases). CDR1 and CDR2 from the germline V gene are MNHNY and SVGAGI (reference sequence). The CDR3 runs 12 residues. The V gene lost 3 bases and the J gene lost 9 bases, with 6 bases spanning the gap. CDR3 loop: CASSYGGSPLHF. In DNA, the CDR3 is TGTGCCAGCAGTTATGGGGGTTCACCCCTCCACTTT.

The chain employs TRBV7-9 and TRBJ1-1; TRBD1 might be the D (5 bases). The CDR3 extends over 14 amino acids. V shed 5 bases and J shed 1 base, with 11 bases lying between them. From germline, CDR1 is SEHNR and CDR2 FQNEAQ (reference sequence). CDR3 bases: TGTGCCAGCAGCCGGGGGGACCAGAACACTGAAGCTTTCTTT. This sequence encodes CASSRGDQNTEAFF.

V usage is TRBV28 and J usage is TRBJ2-1; D might be TRBD2 (7 bases). The CDR3 length is 15 residues. The germline V and J ends were trimmed by 3 bases and 8 bases, with 17 bases remaining between them. Germline V gene lookup returns CDR1 MDHEN and CDR2 SYDVKM. The CDR3 DNA reads as TGTGCCAGCAGTTTCGGGGCGTCGGGGGGCTATGAGCAGTTCTTC. Its protein is CASSFGASGGYEQFF.

J is TRBJ2-7 and V is TRBV7-9, with TRBD1 matching over 8 bases. The V segment lost 5 bases and the J segment 9 bases; nucleotides outside the gene matches: 6. The CDR3 runs 12 residues. Germline CDR1 and CDR2: SEHNR and FQNEAQ (reference sequence). CDR3 sequence reads: CASSGDRSLQYF. CDR3 nucleotides: TGTGCCAGCAGCGGGGACAGGTCTTTGCAGTACTTC.

This chain uses TRBV5-1 with TRBJ2-3; perhaps TRBD1 as D (6 bases). V was trimmed by 2 bases and J by 3 bases, leaving 10 bases between them. The CDR3 is made up of 14 amino acids. From germline, CDR1 is SGHRS and CDR2 YFSETQ. The CDR3 loop reads CASSLRGGTDTQYF. In DNA, the CDR3 is TGCGCCAGCAGCTTACGAGGGGGAACAGATACGCAGTATTTT. The entire variable domain, with the rest obtained from reference TRBV5-1 and TRBJ2-3, is as follows: KAGVTQTPRYLIKTRGQQVTLSCSPISGHRSVSWYQQTPGQGLQFLFEYFSETQRNKGNFPGRFSGRQFSNSRSEMNVSTLELGDSALYLCASSLRGGTDTQYFGPGTRLTVL.

V usage is TRBV29-1 and J usage is TRBJ2-7; TRBD2 agrees at 10 bases. Germline V gene sequence: CDR1 SQVTM, CDR2 ANQGSEA. V lost 4 bases, J lost 0 bases, and 0 bases stayed unmatched. The CDR3 length is 13 residues. This CDR3 reads CSVGTSGSYEQYF. The CDR3, as DNA: TGCAGCGTTGGGACTAGCGGCTCCTACGAGCAGTACTTC.

The chain recombines TRBV7-8 with TRBJ2-7; D could derive from TRBD1 or TRBD2 (5 bases each). Germline-derived CDR1 and CDR2 are SGHVS and FQNEAQ. Trimming took 0 bases from V and 2 from J, leaving 8 bases between them. The CDR3 contains 14 residues. The DNA of the CDR3 is TGTGCCAGCAGCTTAGCGGGGGATACCTACGAGCAGTACTTC. Protein product: CASSLAGDTYEQYF.

This sequence joins TRBV5-4 and TRBJ1-1; D uncertain. Trimming pared 1 base from V and 6 bases from J, leaving 16 bases between. Germline V gives CDR1 SGHNT, CDR2 YYREEE (reference sequence). This CDR3 spans 15 amino acids. Here the CDR3 DNA reads TGTGCCAGCAGCTTGCTCGCGGGCGGGAAGGCTGAAGCTTTCTTT. This codes for CASSLLAGGKAEAFF.